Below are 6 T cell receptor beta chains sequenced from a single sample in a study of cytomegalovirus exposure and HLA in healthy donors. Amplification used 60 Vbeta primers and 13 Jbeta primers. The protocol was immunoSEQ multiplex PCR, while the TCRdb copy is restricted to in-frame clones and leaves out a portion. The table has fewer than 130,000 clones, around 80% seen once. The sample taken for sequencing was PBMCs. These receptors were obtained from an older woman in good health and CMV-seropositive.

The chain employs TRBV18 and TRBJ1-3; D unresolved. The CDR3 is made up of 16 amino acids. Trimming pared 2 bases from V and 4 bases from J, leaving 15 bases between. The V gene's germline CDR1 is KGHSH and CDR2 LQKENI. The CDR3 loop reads CASSPIPPERGNTIYF. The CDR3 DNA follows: TGTGCCAGCTCACCAATTCCCCCGGAGCGCGGAAACACCATATATTTT.

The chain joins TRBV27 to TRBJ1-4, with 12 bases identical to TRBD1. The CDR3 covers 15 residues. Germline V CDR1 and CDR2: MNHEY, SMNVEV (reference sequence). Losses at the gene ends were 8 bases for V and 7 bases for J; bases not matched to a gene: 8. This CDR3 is CASRDRGRSSEKLFF. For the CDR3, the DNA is TGTGCCAGCCGGGACAGGGGGCGAAGTAGTGAAAAACTGTTTTTT.

CDR3 region: CASSENRARSYGYTF. The DNA for the CDR3 is TGTGCCAGCAGTGAAAACCGCGCAAGATCCTATGGCTACACCTTC. The rearrangement joins TRBV2 to TRBJ1-2; D ambiguous. CDR1 SNHLY and CDR2 FYNNEI come from the germline V gene. Trimming removed 2 bases from V and 4 bases from J, with 14 bases in between. This CDR3 is built from 15 residues.

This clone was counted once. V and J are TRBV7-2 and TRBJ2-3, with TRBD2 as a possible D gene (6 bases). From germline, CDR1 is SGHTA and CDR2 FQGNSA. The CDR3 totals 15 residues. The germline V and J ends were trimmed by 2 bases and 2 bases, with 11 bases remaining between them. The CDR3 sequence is CASSLRLDYTDTQYF. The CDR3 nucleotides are TGTGCCAGCAGCTTACGACTAGACTACACAGATACGCAGTATTTT.

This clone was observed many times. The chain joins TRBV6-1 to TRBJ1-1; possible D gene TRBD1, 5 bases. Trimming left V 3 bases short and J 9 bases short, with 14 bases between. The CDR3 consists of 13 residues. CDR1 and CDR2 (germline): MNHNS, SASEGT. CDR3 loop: CASSEQGNTQAFF. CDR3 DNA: TGTGCCAGCAGTGAGCAGGGTAATACTCAAGCTTTCTTT.

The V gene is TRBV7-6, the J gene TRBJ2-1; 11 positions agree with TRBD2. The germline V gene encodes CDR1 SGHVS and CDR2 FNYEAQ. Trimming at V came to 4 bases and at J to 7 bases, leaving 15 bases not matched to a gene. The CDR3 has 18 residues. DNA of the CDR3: TGTGCCAGCAGCTCCAGCAGAATTAGCGGGAGGGCCATTAATGAGCAGTTCTTC. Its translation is CASSSSRISGRAINEQFF.